A selection of T cell receptor beta chains follows, all from one sample in a study of identifying expanded T cells in peripheral blood. The assay was immunoSEQ multiplex PCR, and TCRdb's table has in-frame clones only and misses some. Among tens of thousands of clones listed, around 83% were seen once. Sequencing was carried out using blood. These receptors came from a person aged 18 to 70 in good health. Each CDR3 is given with its conserved first and last residue. The order of the fields is clone size, V gene, J gene, D gene, CDR3 DNA, CDR3 protein. A D gene is named only where the DNA matches it firmly. Size tells how often a clone was seen (once, few, many) or the class of an expanded clone, and some rows leave it out.

.	TRBV7-8	TRBJ2-7	.	TGTGCCAGCAGCTTAAGTGAGGAGCAGTACTTC	CASSLSEEQYF
.	TRBV5-5	TRBJ2-5	.	TGTGCCAGCCGCAGGCACGGTCAAGCAGAGACCCAGTACTTC	CASRRHGQAETQYF
medium-sized	TRBV19	TRBJ1-2	.	TGTGCCAGTAGTAGGGCTTTCGGCTACACCTTC	CASSRAFGYTF
.	TRBV7-8	TRBJ2-2	TRBD1	TGTGCCGGGACGAATTCGGGACAGGGCGTAACCGGGGAGCTGTTTTTT	CAGTNSGQGVTGELFF
.	TRBV10-3	TRBJ2-5	TRBD2	TGTGCCACGTCTAGCGGGAGGGCCGAAGAGACCCAGTACTTC	CATSSGRAEETQYF
.	TRBV9	TRBJ2-1	.	TGTGCCAGCAGCGAGTCCTTAGTTGAGCGGAGGAGCTCCTACAATGAGCAGTTCTTC	CASSESLVERRSSYNEQFF
once	TRBV13	TRBJ2-2	.	TGTGCCAGCAGCTTAGTCTCATATCGCGTCGGGGAGTCGGGCGGGGAGCTGTTTTTT	CASSLVSYRVGESGGELFF
.	TRBV28	TRBJ2-7	TRBD1	TGTGCCAGCAGCCTCCCGCGGGGACAGGGGTTAGTCGAGCAGTACTTC	CASSLPRGQGLVEQYF
.	TRBV6-6	TRBJ2-5	TRBD1	TGTGCCAGCAGCTGGACAGGGGGCTCGGGAGAGACCCAGTACTTC	CASSWTGGSGETQYF
few	TRBV11-2	TRBJ2-3	TRBD1	TGTGCCAGCAGCTTTGACAGGGGGCAGGATACGCAGTATTTT	CASSFDRGQDTQYF
.	TRBV7-2	TRBJ2-2	TRBD1	TGTGCCAGCAGCTTAATACTACAGGGGCCCGAAGGGGAGCTGTTTTTT	CASSLILQGPEGELFF
.	TRBV7-9	TRBJ2-7	TRBD2	TGTGCCAGCAGCTCGGGACTAGCGGGAGGACTGAGGGAGCAGTACTTC	CASSSGLAGGLREQYF
.	TRBV19	TRBJ1-1	.	TGTGCCAGTAGTGCCGGACGCACTGAAGCTTTCTTT	CASSAGRTEAFF
once	TRBV10-2	TRBJ2-1	.	TGCGCCAGCAGTGGAGCGGAGAGCTCCTACAATGAGCAGTTCTTC	CASSGAESSYNEQFF
.	TRBV20-1	TRBJ2-1	TRBD2	TGCAGTCTGCAGCGGGAGTATGAGCAGTTCTTC	CSLQREYEQFF
.	TRBV28	TRBJ1-1	.	TGTGCCAGCAATCGGCGGTCAAACACTGAAGCTTTCTTT	CASNRRSNTEAFF
.	TRBV18	TRBJ1-1	.	TGTGCCAGCTCACCTATCGGAGGGAGGGACACTGAAGCTTTCTTT	CASSPIGGRDTEAFF
.	TRBV5-6	TRBJ2-5	TRBD1	TGTGCCAGCAGCTTGGGATTCCAGGGGGCGTCGGAGACCCAGTACTTC	CASSLGFQGASETQYF
.	TRBV9	TRBJ2-7	TRBD1	TGTGCCAGCAGCGCCGCCCCCGGGACAGGGTGGTACGAGCAGTACTTC	CASSAAPGTGWYEQYF
.	TRBV6-1	TRBJ2-7	.	TGTGCCAGCACGCCGAACGGTCCCTCAACCTACGAGCAGTACTTC	CASTPNGPSTYEQYF
.	TRBV7-2	TRBJ2-1	TRBD2	TGTGCCAGCAGCTTACCGCGGGAGCACCCCAATGAGCAGTTCTTC	CASSLPREHPNEQFF
.	TRBV27	TRBJ1-2	.	TGTGCCAGCAGTCTCAAGGTGAGTGGCTACACCTTC	CASSLKVSGYTF